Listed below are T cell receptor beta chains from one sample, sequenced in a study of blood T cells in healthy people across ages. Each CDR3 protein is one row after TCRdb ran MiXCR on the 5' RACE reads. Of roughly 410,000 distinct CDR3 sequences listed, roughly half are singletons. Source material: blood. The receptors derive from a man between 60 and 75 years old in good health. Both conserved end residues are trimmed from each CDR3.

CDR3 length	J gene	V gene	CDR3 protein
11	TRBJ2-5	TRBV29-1	SVRQVPQETQY
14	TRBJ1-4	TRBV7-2	ASSLDGDPSNEKLF
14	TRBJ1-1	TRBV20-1	SARDLLGGRNTEAF
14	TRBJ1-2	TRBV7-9	ASRSGQGTPEAGYT
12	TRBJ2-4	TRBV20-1	SASGGNPKNIQY
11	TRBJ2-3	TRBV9	ASSRDSTDTQY
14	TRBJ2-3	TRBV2	ASSDPAGTGIDTQY
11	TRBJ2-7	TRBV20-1	SARGTYEWEQY
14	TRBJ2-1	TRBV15	ATSSEARGAFLKQF
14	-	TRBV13	ASSRVVGGRGETQY
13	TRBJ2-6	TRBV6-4	ASSDGTAGANVLT
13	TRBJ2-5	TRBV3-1	ASSQVQGVQETQY
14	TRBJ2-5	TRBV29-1	SVEPIAGSGQETQY
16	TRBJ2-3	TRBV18	ASSRQDTGTGLTDTQY
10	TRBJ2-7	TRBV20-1	SAREREYEQY
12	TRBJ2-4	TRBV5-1	ASSLDASGNIQY
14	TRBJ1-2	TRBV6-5	ASSPRTGTAPNGYT
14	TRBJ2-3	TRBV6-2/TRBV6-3	ASSYASSYSGDTQY
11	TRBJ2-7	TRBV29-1	SVGQPLSYEQY
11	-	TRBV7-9	ASSSSGSYEQY
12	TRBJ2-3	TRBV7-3	ASSSPVMPNTQY
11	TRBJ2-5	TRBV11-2	ASSCDRGPLQY
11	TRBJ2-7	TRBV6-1	ASSEAGSYEQY
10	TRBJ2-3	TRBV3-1	ASSQETDTQY
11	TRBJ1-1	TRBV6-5	ASKGAGNTEAF
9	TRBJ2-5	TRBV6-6	ASSSRMTQY